The 30 T cell receptor beta chains below all came from one sample that was sequenced in a study of blood T cell repertoires in COVID-19. Clones were read by immunoSEQ multiplex PCR, and TCRdb kept only the in-frame ones, dropping some. The profile shows a few hundred thousand clones, roughly 85% of them singletons. Sequencing input: PBMCs or T cells enriched from blood (not recorded which). Receptor source: a woman aged 25 to 39 who had recovered from COVID-19.

The rearrangement joins TRBV5-1 to TRBJ2-7; D perhaps matches TRBD2 (5 bases). The V gene lost 0 bases and the J gene lost 3 bases, with 10 bases spanning the gap. CDR3 size: 14 residues. Germline values: CDR1 SGHRS, CDR2 YFSETQ. The CDR3 loop reads CASSLAEGLYEQYF. The DNA for the CDR3 is TGCGCCAGCAGCTTGGCCGAGGGCCTCTACGAGCAGTACTTC.

The V and J genes are TRBV6-1 and TRBJ2-5; TRBD2 might be the D (7 bases). V lost 4 bases to trimming and J lost 2 bases, with 17 bases between them. CDR1 is MNHNS, CDR2 SASEGT, per germline. This CDR3 has 16 amino acids. CDR3 loop: CASSVPPGGLQETQYF. CDR3 coding DNA: TGTGCCAGCAGTGTACCCCCGGGGGGCCTTCAAGAGACCCAGTACTTC.

The chain is built from TRBV19 and TRBJ1-1, with D uncertain. V lost 6 bases and J lost 1, with 6 bases in between. CDR1 is LNHDA and CDR2 is SQIVND in the germline V gene (reference sequence). The CDR3 runs to 12 residues. CDR3 region: CASRSENTEAFF. For the CDR3, the DNA is TGTGCCAGTAGAAGCGAGAACACTGAAGCTTTCTTT. The whole variable domain, remainder taken from reference TRBV19 and TRBJ1-1, is DGGITQSPKYLFRKEGQNVTLSCEQNLNHDAMYWYRQDPGQGLRLIYYSQIVNDFQKGDIAEGYSVSREKKESFPLTVTSAQKNPTAFYLCASRSENTEAFFGQGTRLTVV.

This chain joins TRBV30 and TRBJ1-2; 9 bases align to TRBD1. In germline, CDR1 is GTSNPN, CDR2 SVGIG (reference sequence). The length of the CDR3 is 13 residues. Trimming at V came to 0 bases and at J to 10 bases, leaving 6 bases not matched to a gene. The CDR3 nucleotides are TGTGCCTGGAGTGTATTGGGACAGGGATCCTACACCTTC. This encodes CAWSVLGQGSYTF.

This clone occurred once. V is TRBV10-1 and J is TRBJ1-1; no reliable D call. The CDR3 totals 14 residues. CDR1 and CDR2 from the germline V gene are WNHNN and SYGVQD (reference sequence). Between the trimmed V and J ends, which lost 6 bases and 5 bases, there was a span of 16 bases. The CDR3 coding sequence is TGCGCCAGCAGAGTAGAGAAGATTGGTACTGAAGCTTTCTTT. This sequence encodes CASRVEKIGTEAFF.

V is TRBV29-1 and J is TRBJ1-1, with 9 bases matching TRBD1. The length of the CDR3 is 15 residues. CDR1 and CDR2 from the germline V gene are SQVTM and ANQGSEA. The J segment lost 3 bases and the V segment lost 5 bases, leaving 10 bases of the junction unmatched. The CDR3 region has the DNA TGCAGCGTTACGTACAGGGGGCGCCTACACACTGAAGCTTTCTTT. Translated, it gives CSVTYRGRLHTEAFF.

The V gene is TRBV10-2, the J gene TRBJ1-1, with a tentative D call TRBD1 (6 bases). V was pared by 8 bases and J by 3 bases, with 10 bases between. Looked up from germline, CDR1 is WSHSY and CDR2 is SAAADI. This CDR3 contains 12 residues. As DNA, the CDR3 is TGCGCCAGCCAGGACAGTCACACTGAAGCTTTCTTT. It codes for CASQDSHTEAFF.

This rearrangement joins TRBV7-3 to TRBJ1-6; D is undetermined. V was trimmed by 2 bases and J by 10 bases, leaving 6 bases between them. CDR3 length: 12 amino acids. CDR1 SGHTA and CDR2 FQGTGA come from the germline V gene. CDR3 sequence reads: CASSLPNSPLHF. The DNA of the CDR3 is TGTGCCAGCAGCTTACCTAACTCACCCCTCCACTTT.

The V and J genes are TRBV6-5 and TRBJ2-3; possible D gene TRBD1, 6 bases. The germline V gene encodes CDR1 MNHEY and CDR2 SVGAGI. This CDR3 has 15 residues. The V gene lost 6 bases and the J gene lost 2 bases, with 15 bases spanning the gap. CDR3 sequence (DNA): TGTGCCAGCAGCCGACAGGAGGATCCCACAGATACGCAGTATTTT. This encodes CASSRQEDPTDTQYF.

This clone was picked up one time. The chain is built from TRBV14 and TRBJ1-2; 8 bases agree with TRBD1. Trimming at V came to 1 base and at J to 5 bases, leaving 6 bases not matched to a gene. The CDR3 spans 15 residues. Germline V lookup: CDR1 SGHDN, CDR2 FVKESK. CDR3 in amino acids: CASSQGQGQIYGYTF. Here the CDR3 DNA reads TGTGCCAGCAGCCAAGGACAGGGGCAAATTTATGGCTACACCTTC.

V and J are TRBV29-1 and TRBJ1-1, with D possibly being TRBD1 (5 bases). V was shortened by 1 base and J by 1 base, with 16 bases between the two germline ends. CDR3 length equals 16 residues. The germline CDR1 and CDR2 sequences are SQVTM and ANQGSEA. The chain's CDR3 is CSVEGGDGYENTEAFF. CDR3 sequence (DNA): TGCAGCGTTGAAGGGGGGGACGGGTATGAGAACACTGAAGCTTTCTTT.

The chain is built from TRBV6-5 and TRBJ1-2; TRBD1 is a possible D gene (6 bases). This CDR3 region has 16 residues. Germline V gene data show CDR1 as MNHEY and CDR2 as SVGAGI. The ends were cut back, 2 bases at V and 0 bases at J, with 13 bases in the middle. The CDR3 DNA is TGTGCCAGCAGTTACGGGTCAGGACAGTCTAACTATGGCTACACCTTC. Encoded protein: CASSYGSGQSNYGYTF.

The V call is TRBV9, the J call TRBJ1-3; 8 nucleotides line up with TRBD1. V lost 4 bases to trimming and J lost 8 bases; unmatched junction nucleotides: 8. This CDR3 contains 14 residues. Germline V gene data show CDR1 as SGDLS and CDR2 as YYNGEE. This CDR3 is CASSPSGQGDTIYF. CDR3 nucleotide sequence: TGTGCCAGCAGCCCCAGTGGACAGGGAGACACCATATATTTT.

This chain uses TRBV10-3 with TRBJ1-1; D might be TRBD1 (6 bases). The germline V and J ends were trimmed by 4 bases and 0 bases, with 15 bases remaining between them. This CDR3 region has 16 residues. The germline V gene encodes CDR1 ENHRY and CDR2 SYGVKD. The CDR3 reads CAISVGPGAMNTEAFF. In DNA form, the CDR3 reads TGTGCCATCAGTGTCGGGCCAGGGGCTATGAACACTGAAGCTTTCTTT.

The chain is built from TRBV12-3 or TRBV12-4 and TRBJ1-3; TRBD1 might be the D (5 bases). This CDR3 spans 13 amino acids. Deletions cut 5 bases from V and 4 bases from J, with 9 bases between. As DNA, the CDR3 is TGTGCCAGCAGTCCTAACAGGGGAAACACCATATATTTT. Its protein product is CASSPNRGNTIYF.

The rearrangement uses TRBV5-8 and TRBJ1-1; D not resolved. The germline V and J ends were trimmed by 2 bases and 1 base, with 9 bases remaining between them. The CDR3 is 14 amino acids. Germline V gives CDR1 SGHTS, CDR2 YDEGEE. DNA of the CDR3: TGTGCCAGCAGCTTTTCGGGAAAGAACACTGAAGCTTTCTTT. This encodes CASSFSGKNTEAFF.

V usage is TRBV28 and J usage is TRBJ2-7, with no clear D. V was trimmed by 1 base and J by 4 bases, leaving 5 bases between them. This CDR3 has 12 amino acids. Germline V CDR1 and CDR2: MDHEN, SYDVKM. CDR3 sequence reads: CASSLSLYEQYF. The CDR3 DNA is TGTGCCAGCAGTTTATCCCTATACGAGCAGTACTTC.

This chain uses TRBV28 with TRBJ1-2; 7 bases agree with TRBD1. The CDR3 covers 16 residues. After removal of 5 bases from V and 4 bases from J, the junction contained 13 bases not matched to a gene. Looked up from germline, CDR1 is MDHEN and CDR2 is SYDVKM. The CDR3 protein is CASSPGTVSPFYGYTF. CDR3 coding DNA: TGTGCCAGCAGTCCTGGGACAGTCTCCCCTTTCTATGGCTACACCTTC.

In its sample, this clone was seen many times. This chain connects TRBV5-6 to TRBJ1-2; 7 nucleotides align to TRBD1. V was pared by 2 bases and J by 4 bases, with 14 bases of the junction left unmatched. Germline V CDR1 and CDR2: SGHDT, YYEEEE. The CDR3 is made up of 17 amino acids. The CDR3 loop reads CASSFRRGQYPSYGYTF. In DNA form, the CDR3 reads TGTGCCAGCAGCTTTCGTAGGGGACAGTACCCCTCCTATGGCTACACCTTC.

CDR3 in amino acids: CASSRLTGDSEQFF. CDR3 nucleotide sequence: TGTGCCAGCAGTCGTCTAACGGGTGACTCTGAGCAGTTCTTC. This chain connects TRBV14 to TRBJ2-1; D gene unclear. Looked up from germline, CDR1 is SGHDN and CDR2 is FVKESK. V was shortened by 6 bases and J by 9 bases, with 18 bases between the two germline ends. This CDR3 has 14 amino acids.

V and J are TRBV9 and TRBJ2-5, with D possibly matching TRBD2 (6 bases). Deletions cut 3 bases from V and 5 bases from J, with 17 bases between. This CDR3 has 15 residues. Germline lookup yields CDR1 SGDLS and CDR2 YYNGEE. Here the CDR3 reads CASSDGTRVAETQYF. The CDR3 region has the DNA TGTGCCAGCAGCGACGGGACTCGGGTGGCGGAGACCCAGTACTTC. Full variable domain (remainder filled in from reference TRBV9 and TRBJ2-5): DSGVTQTPKHLITATGQRVTLRCSPRSGDLSVYWYQQSLDQGLQFLIQYYNGEERAKGNILERFSAQQFPDLHSELNLSSLELGDSALYFCASSDGTRVAETQYFGPGTRLLVL.

This chain links TRBV28 with TRBJ1-5; D gene unclear. The CDR3 runs 15 residues. CDR1 is MDHEN and CDR2 is SYDVKM in the germline V gene. Trimming took 4 bases from V and 7 from J, leaving 17 bases between them. In DNA form, the CDR3 reads TGTGCCAGCAGTTGGAGTTCCGGCAATGGACAGCCCCAGCATTTT. This codes for CASSWSSGNGQPQHF.

CDR3 in amino acids: CASSLVGGLVNNEQFF. CDR3 coding DNA: TGTGCCAGCAGCTTAGTCGGGGGACTAGTTAACAATGAGCAGTTCTTC. The V call is TRBV7-9, the J call TRBJ2-1; 8 nucleotides align to TRBD2. This CDR3 is 16 amino acids long. Germline V gene lookup returns CDR1 SEHNR and CDR2 FQNEAQ (reference sequence). Trimming at V came to 1 base and at J to 5 bases, leaving 7 bases not matched to a gene.

The V and J genes are TRBV29-1 and TRBJ1-1; D gene ambiguous. The CDR3 totals 15 residues. Germline CDR1 and CDR2: SQVTM and ANQGSEA. Trimming removed 6 bases at V and 0 bases at J, with 17 bases between. As DNA, the CDR3 is TGCAGCGTCGTGCCTCCCCTAAGCCTGAACACTGAAGCTTTCTTT. Translating it yields CSVVPPLSLNTEAFF.

The J gene is TRBJ1-2, the V gene TRBV5-1; D is unresolved. The CDR3 contains 13 residues. V lost 0 bases to trimming and J lost 8 bases, with 11 bases between them. Looked up from germline, CDR1 is SGHRS and CDR2 is YFSETQ. CDR3 DNA sequence: TGCGCCAGCAGCTTGGCTAGCGGGGAAGGCTACACCTTC. This encodes CASSLASGEGYTF.

The V and J genes are TRBV7-9 and TRBJ2-5; a weak D match, TRBD1 (5 bases). Germline CDR1 SEHNR, CDR2 FQNEAQ (reference sequence). V lost 2 bases, J lost 7 bases, and 5 bases lay in between. CDR3 length equals 11 residues. The CDR3 bases are TGTGCCAGCAGCTTACAGGGGACCCAGTACTTC. This codes for CASSLQGTQYF.

This chain links TRBV27 with TRBJ2-7; 11 positions agree with TRBD1. The CDR3 contains 15 residues. Looked up from germline, CDR1 is MNHEY and CDR2 is SMNVEV (reference sequence). V gave up 2 bases and J gave up 3 bases; unmatched junction bases: 3. CDR3 sequence reads: CASSLRGTGGYEQYF. CDR3 in DNA: TGTGCCAGCAGTTTAAGGGGGACAGGGGGCTACGAGCAGTACTTC.

The CDR3 region is CASSAGTGKHYEQYF. The CDR3 nucleotides are TGTGCCAGCAGCGCCGGGACAGGAAAGCACTACGAGCAGTACTTC. The chain joins TRBV9 to TRBJ2-7; 8 nucleotides align to TRBD1. V shed 3 bases and J 3 bases; nucleotides not matched to a gene: 8. CDR1 is SGDLS, CDR2 YYNGEE, per germline. The CDR3 extends over 15 amino acids.

This chain uses TRBV7-3 with TRBJ2-1, with 7 bases fitting TRBD1. This CDR3 has 15 residues. The trim removed 5 bases at V and 3 bases at J, leaving 7 bases unmatched. CDR1 and CDR2 (germline): SGHTA, FQGTGA. CDR3 bases: TGTGCCAGCAGCCAGGGGGTAGCAGTCTACAATGAGCAGTTCTTC. As protein: CASSQGVAVYNEQFF.

Comment on this clone: The same CDR3 is also encoded by other DNA sequences in this sample. The gene calls are TRBV28 and TRBJ2-1; 11 bases align to TRBD2. Germline assignment: CDR1 MDHEN and CDR2 SYDVKM. V was clipped by 7 bases and J by 3 bases; unmatched bases: 5. The length of the CDR3 is 15 residues. This chain's CDR3 is CASTPGLADYNEQFF. The CDR3 DNA sequence: TGTGCCAGCACCCCGGGACTAGCGGACTACAATGAGCAGTTCTTC.